Here is one T cell receptor (beta chain) with its context. The data stem from a study of blood T cell repertoires in COVID-19. Sequenced by immunoSEQ multiplex PCR; TCRdb stores in-frame clones only, minus some. The data hold hundreds of thousands of clones, with about nine tenths observed a single time. Germline loops: CDR1 SGHTA, CDR2 FQGNSA. The CDR3 loop spans 14 amino acids. V shed 3 bases and J shed 4 bases, with 10 bases lying between them. This receptor was taken from a woman between 25 and 40 years old with COVID-19, enrolled during active disease. The rearrangement joins TRBV7-2 to TRBJ2-1; D is perhaps TRBD2 (6 bases). Material: peripheral blood. DNA of the CDR3: TGTGCCAGCAGCTTTGGGGGGAGATACAATGAGCAGTTCTTC. It translates to CASSFGGRYNEQFF. The entire variable domain, with the rest obtained from reference TRBV7-2 and TRBJ2-1, is as follows: GAGVSQSPSNKVTEKGKDVELRCDPISGHTALYWYRQSLGQGLEFLIYFQGNSAPDKSGLPSDRFSAERTGGSVSTLTIQRTQQEDSAVYLCASSFGGRYNEQFFGPGTRLTVL.